Below, 30 T cell receptor beta chains from the same sample are listed, as sequenced in a study of circulating and synovial CD4+ cells in juvenile arthritis. Some clones are missing from TCRdb's copy, which holds only in-frame ones; the method was immunoSEQ multiplex PCR. Altogether 34,000 or so clones are present, 94% being singletons, with the ten largest covering roughly 0.7%. Sequenced material: CD4+ T cells from blood. Source of these receptors: a human donor with juvenile idiopathic arthritis.

The chain uses TRBV4-1 and TRBJ2-5; D gene unclear. Trimming took 0 bases from V and 7 from J, leaving 18 bases between them. Germline-derived CDR1 and CDR2 are MGHRA and YSYEKL. The CDR3 length is 16 residues. The CDR3 DNA reads as TGCGCCAGCAGCCAAGAACTGGCGCTCGACTCGGGGACCCAGTACTTC. Translating gives CASSQELALDSGTQYF.

This clone occurred once. The chain combines TRBV30 with TRBJ1-1; D remains ambiguous. V lost 5 bases and J lost 6, with 10 bases in between. CDR1 and CDR2 (germline): GTSNPN, SVGIG (reference sequence). The CDR3 sequence is 11 residues long. In DNA, the CDR3 is TGTGCCTGGGCTACCAGGTCTGAAGCTTTCTTT. Protein: CAWATRSEAFF.

The V and J genes are TRBV7-9 and TRBJ1-2; D gene ambiguous. Trimming took off 7 bases at V and 2 bases at J, with 14 bases between the two ends. CDR3 size: 14 residues. Germline V gives CDR1 SEHNR, CDR2 FQNEAQ (reference sequence). CDR3 residues: CASTPRRSNYGYTF. The CDR3 DNA is TGTGCCAGCACTCCTAGGAGAAGCAACTATGGCTACACCTTC.

This clone occurred once. This chain uses TRBV6-5 with TRBJ1-2, with 7 bases matching TRBD1. CDR1 is MNHEY and CDR2 is SVGAGI in the germline V gene. Germline trimming cut 6 bases from V and 2 bases from J; bases unmatched to any gene: 6. CDR3 length equals 14 residues. CDR3 residues: CASRYRGGNYGYTF. The CDR3 DNA is TGTGCCAGCAGATACAGGGGTGGAAACTATGGCTACACCTTC.

J is TRBJ2-5 and V is TRBV7-9; 8 bases map to TRBD2. The better agreement between TRBJ2-7 and the DNA end casts doubt on the J call. The CDR3 is 16 amino acids. CDR1 SEHNR and CDR2 FQNEAQ come from the germline V gene (reference sequence). CDR3 residues: CASSLLIGSGVREQYF. CDR3 DNA sequence: TGTGCCAGCAGCTTACTTATCGGTAGCGGGGTTCGCGAGCAGTACTTC.

This clone was seen a few times. This sequence joins TRBV25-1 and TRBJ2-7; D is ambiguous. Germline CDR1 MGHDK, CDR2 SYGVNS. This CDR3 spans 15 amino acids. Trimming took 2 bases from V and 0 from J, leaving 11 bases between them. CDR3 region: CASSEIGESSYEQYF. CDR3 DNA: TGTGCCAGCAGTGAAATTGGAGAGAGCTCCTACGAGCAGTACTTC.

The rearrangement uses TRBV4-1 and TRBJ2-3; maybe TRBD1 (5 bases). The germline V gene has CDR1 MGHRA and CDR2 YSYEKL. This CDR3 is 18 amino acids long. The ends were cut back, 2 bases at V and 0 bases at J, with 18 bases in the middle. CDR3: CASSQPQVAFSSTDTQYF. Written as DNA, the CDR3 is TGCGCCAGCAGCCAACCACAGGTAGCCTTCTCTAGCACAGATACGCAGTATTTT.

V and J are TRBV10-3 and TRBJ1-1, with a possible D match to TRBD1 (6 bases). The CDR3 length is 14 residues. CDR1 is ENHRY and CDR2 is SYGVKD in the germline V gene. V was cut by 3 bases and J by 7 bases, with 15 bases left in between. In nucleotides, the CDR3 is TGTGCCATCAGTGAAAGGGGGGGAATGGGTGAAGCTTTCTTT. Its translation: CAISERGGMGEAFF.

In this sample, this clone turned up once. The rearrangement uses TRBV7-2 and TRBJ1-5; no clear D. The V and J ends lost 5 bases and 2 bases respectively, with 13 bases between them. Germline assignment: CDR1 SGHTA and CDR2 FQGNSA. CDR3 size: 15 residues. The DNA for the CDR3 is TGTGCCAGCAGCAAGGAGGGCGTCGGCAATCAGCCCCAGCATTTT. Its protein product is CASSKEGVGNQPQHF.

This clone has only a few counts. The J gene is TRBJ2-3, the V gene TRBV2; weak D call: TRBD2 (6 bases). V was shortened by 8 bases and J by 0 bases, with 9 bases between the two germline ends. Per the germline V gene, CDR1 is SNHLY and CDR2 is FYNNEI. This CDR3 is 13 amino acids long. The CDR3 bases are TGTGCCAGCGGAGGACTAAGCACAGATACGCAGTATTTT. Translated: CASGGLSTDTQYF. Variable domain in full (rest from reference TRBV2 and TRBJ2-3): EPEVTQTPSHQVTQMGQEVILRCVPISNHLYFYWYRQILGQKVEFLVSFYNNEISEKSEIFDDQFSVERPDGSNFTLKIRSTKLEDSAMYFCASGGLSTDTQYFGPGTRLTVL.

The chain couples TRBV4-3 to TRBJ2-5, with no clear D. The CDR3 extends over 13 amino acids. Germline V lookup: CDR1 LGHNA, CDR2 YSLEER. Trimming left V 0 bases short and J 4 bases short, with 6 bases between. The CDR3 loop is CASSQDRVETQYF. The CDR3 DNA reads TGCGCCAGCAGCCAAGATCGGGTAGAGACCCAGTACTTC.

The chain couples TRBV6-5 to TRBJ2-5; 9 bases are shared with TRBD2. Germline values: CDR1 MNHEY, CDR2 SVGAGI. The CDR3 is made up of 13 amino acids. The V and J ends lost 8 bases and 2 bases, in that order; junction bases with no gene match: 3. The CDR3 DNA reads TGTGCCAGCGGGACTAGCCCTCAAGAGACCCAGTACTTC. It encodes CASGTSPQETQYF.

Turning to this clone: Other DNA variants within this sample encode the same CDR3. The chain joins TRBV7-8 to TRBJ1-6, with a weak D call TRBD1 (6 bases). The germline V and J ends were trimmed by 6 bases and 2 bases, with 14 bases remaining between them. The CDR3 consists of 16 residues. Germline CDR1 is SGHVS and CDR2 is FQNEAQ. CDR3 protein: CASSYSGTTYNSPLHF. In DNA form, the CDR3 reads TGTGCCAGCAGTTACTCCGGGACAACCTATAATTCACCCCTCCACTTT. Variable domain in full (rest from reference TRBV7-8 and TRBJ1-6): GAGVSQSPRYKVAKRGQDVALRCDPISGHVSLFWYQQALGQGPEFLTYFQNEAQLDKSGLPSDRFFAERPEGSVSTLKIQRTQQEDSAVYLCASSYSGTTYNSPLHFGNGTRLTVT.

This clone occurred once. The gene calls are TRBV6-1 and TRBJ1-1, with 11 bases that match TRBD1. V dropped 4 bases and J dropped 4; count of bases not matched to a gene: 8. The CDR3 sequence is 16 residues long. CDR1 and CDR2 (germline): MNHNS, SASEGT. CDR3 loop: CASSGTSGTGGTEAFF. CDR3 nucleotide sequence: TGTGCCAGCAGTGGAACCTCGGGGACAGGGGGCACTGAAGCTTTCTTT.

The table lists this clone with a few counts. Mismatch with germline at one junction end may stem from a read error. This rearrangement joins TRBV11-2 to TRBJ1-2, with 7 bases that match TRBD1. Germline CDR1 is SGHAT and CDR2 is FQNNGV. The CDR3 extends over 12 amino acids. CDR3 amino acids: CASRGGNYDYTF. CDR3 nucleotides: TGTGCCAGTAGAGGGGGCAACTATGACTACACCTTC.

The genes are TRBV6-1 and TRBJ1-5; 7 nucleotides line up with TRBD1. The V gene end was trimmed by 9 bases and the J gene end by 6 bases; junction bases not matched to a gene: 14. Germline V gene lookup returns CDR1 MNHNS and CDR2 SASEGT. This CDR3 has 15 amino acids. CDR3 bases: TGTGCCAGTAAAGGGACTCAGGGGGTGGTTCAGCCCCAGCATTTT. Translating it yields CASKGTQGVVQPQHF.

The CDR3 DNA reads as TGTGCCAGCTCAACGACAGCCTTGAACACTGAAGCTTTCTTT. As protein: CASSTTALNTEAFF. This sequence joins TRBV6-1 and TRBJ1-1; TRBD1 might be the D (5 bases). The V end was cut by 8 bases, the J end by 0 bases, with 13 bases between. Germline V gene data show CDR1 as MNHNS and CDR2 as SASEGT. The CDR3 loop spans 14 amino acids.

The V gene is TRBV27, the J gene TRBJ1-1, with 12 bases identical to TRBD1. The germline gives CDR1 MNHEY, CDR2 SMNVEV (reference sequence). J was trimmed by 5 bases and V by 6 bases; bases with no gene match: 7. The CDR3 has 15 amino acids. DNA for the CDR3: TGTGCCAGCAGAAAGGGACAGGGGGCTTATACTGAAGCTTTCTTT. Its translation is CASRKGQGAYTEAFF.

This chain joins TRBV4-1 and TRBJ2-7, with no clear D. The germline V and J ends were trimmed by 1 base and 0 bases, with 4 bases remaining between them. The CDR3 runs to 13 residues. Germline CDR1 reads MGHRA; CDR2 reads YSYEKL. For the CDR3, the DNA is TGCGCCAGCAGCCAAGGCGGCTCCTACGAGCAGTACTTC. This encodes CASSQGGSYEQYF.

The chain carries TRBV15 and TRBJ2-5; D possibly corresponds to TRBD2 (5 bases). In germline, CDR1 is LNHNV, CDR2 YYDKDF (reference sequence). This CDR3 is built from 16 residues. Trimming cost V 0 bases and J 6 bases, with 17 bases left between them. The CDR3 region has the DNA TGTGCCACCAGCAGAGAAGGGAGCCCCCCGGGGAAGACCCAGTACTTC. Translated: CATSREGSPPGKTQYF.

The chain combines TRBV9 with TRBJ1-2; 7 nucleotides match TRBD1. Germline V CDR1 and CDR2: SGDLS, YYNGEE. V dropped 4 bases and J dropped 8; count of bases not matched to a gene: 8. The CDR3 is 13 amino acids. The CDR3 nucleotides read TGTGCCAGCAGCTTCACAGGGGTAGGCGGCTACACCTTC. Amino acid sequence: CASSFTGVGGYTF.

The chain recombines TRBV5-1 with TRBJ2-5; 7 bases map to TRBD2. Trimming removed 0 bases from V and 3 bases from J; junction bases left unmatched: 11. CDR3 length equals 17 residues. Looked up from germline, CDR1 is SGHRS and CDR2 is YFSETQ. The CDR3 coding sequence is TGCGCCAGCAGCTTGGGGTCGGCCAGCGGGGCGGAAGAGACCCAGTACTTC. It specifies CASSLGSASGAEETQYF. The complete variable domain, with remaining parts taken from reference TRBV5-1 and TRBJ2-5, reads KAGVTQTPRYLIKTRGQQVTLSCSPISGHRSVSWYQQTPGQGLQFLFEYFSETQRNKGNFPGRFSGRQFSNSRSEMNVSTLELGDSALYLCASSLGSASGAEETQYFGPGTRLLVL.

This CDR3 is CASTNNAFCTEAFF. CDR3 coding DNA: TGTGCCAGCACCAACAACGCATTTTGCACTGAAGCTTTCTTT. V is TRBV6-7 and J is TRBJ1-1; no firm D call. TRBV6-7 is assigned to the ORF class and has an uncertain function. The CDR3 has 14 residues. V was trimmed by 7 bases and J by 4 bases, leaving 16 bases between them.

This clone was detected only once. Compared with germline, one end of the junction differs, possibly owing to a read error. Other DNA sequences of this sample code for an identical CDR3. V is TRBV30 and J is TRBJ1-6; D gene uncertain. From germline, CDR1 is GTSNPN and CDR2 SVGIG (reference sequence). CDR3 length equals 16 residues. The CDR3 loop is CAWSVSGGSYNSPLHF. CDR3 bases: TGTGCCTGGAGTGTATCGGGAGGCTCCTATAATTCCCCCCTCCACTTT.

The V and J genes are TRBV12-2 and TRBJ2-5; TRBD2, the table's D call, lacks a check against the DNA. TRBV12-2 is a documented pseudogene. The CDR3 totals 19 residues. CDR3 DNA sequence: TGTGCAAGTCGCCCACAAAGGAGGACTAGCGGGGGTACAGGGGAGACCCAGTACTTC. Translation: CASRPQRRTSGGTGETQYF.

The rearrangement joins TRBV27 to TRBJ1-6; D call uncertain. With 6 bases removed from V and 8 bases from J, the gap between germline ends came to 14 bases. Germline V gene lookup returns CDR1 MNHEY and CDR2 SMNVEV (reference sequence). The CDR3 is made up of 14 amino acids. The CDR3 is CASRISSTYSPLHF. For the CDR3, the DNA is TGTGCCAGCAGAATAAGTTCTACTTATTCACCCCTCCACTTT.

There are a few counts of this clone. The chain combines TRBV7-8 with TRBJ2-7, with a weak D call TRBD1 (6 bases). The ends were cut back, 10 bases at V and 2 bases at J, with 18 bases in the middle. This CDR3 is 14 amino acids long. In germline, CDR1 is SGHVS, CDR2 FQNEAQ. CDR3 region: CATSLTRDTYEQYF. The CDR3 DNA follows: TGTGCCACCTCCCTCACCAGGGACACCTACGAGCAGTACTTC.

The V gene is TRBV6-5, the J gene TRBJ2-2; TRBD1 matches at 7 bases. With 6 bases clipped from V and 8 bases from J, the junction kept 9 bases outside the gene matches. Germline lookup yields CDR1 MNHEY and CDR2 SVGAGI. This CDR3 contains 14 residues. CDR3 DNA sequence: TGTGCCAGCAGATCTACAGGGGATGGAGGGGAGCTGTTTTTT. Translation gives CASRSTGDGGELFF.

A note on this clone: Distinct nucleotide sequences in the sample also encode this CDR3. The rearrangement joins TRBV7-2 to TRBJ1-6; possible D gene TRBD1, 6 bases. CDR3 length: 18 residues. Germline V gene sequence: CDR1 SGHTA, CDR2 FQGNSA. The V and J ends lost 2 bases and 0 bases respectively, with 14 bases between them. In DNA, the CDR3 is TGTGCCAGCAGCTTATATCTTCAGGACAGCTCCTATAATTCACCCCTCCACTTT. It codes for CASSLYLQDSSYNSPLHF.

V gene TRBV30 combines with J gene TRBJ1-2; no reliable D call. Germline CDR1 is GTSNPN and CDR2 is SVGIG (reference sequence). The V gene lost 3 bases and the J gene lost 13 bases, with 24 bases spanning the gap. This CDR3 is 14 amino acids long. CDR3 protein: CAWRPGYKAVVRTF. The DNA for the CDR3 is TGTGCCTGGAGACCCGGGTATAAGGCGGTGGTTCGCACCTTC.